The next 7 T cell receptor beta chains were all read from a single sample in a study of early T cells in non-severe SARS-CoV-2 infection. In TCRdb, the 5' RACE reads were re-called with MiXCR into one record per CDR3 protein. The sample holds around 67,000 distinct CDR3 sequences, 12% seen once. The sample comprised whole blood. Source of these receptors: an adult who was a healthcare worker with PCR-confirmed SARS-CoV-2 infection or an uninfected control (not recorded which).

The V and J genes are TRBV24-1 and TRBJ2-1, with TRBD1 matching 7 bases. The V and J ends lost 3 bases and 0 bases, in that order; junction bases with no gene match: 4. Germline CDR1 reads KGHDR; CDR2 reads SFDVKD. The CDR3 runs to 16 residues. In DNA, the CDR3 is TGTGCCACCAGTGATCCGGGACAGCTCTCCTACAATGAGCAGTTCTTC. This gives the protein CATSDPGQLSYNEQFF.

The chain recombines TRBV20-1 with TRBJ2-3; TRBD2 matches at 9 bases. CDR1 and CDR2 from the germline V gene are DFQATT and SNEGSKA (reference sequence). The CDR3 is 14 residues long. J gave up 6 bases and V 6 bases, and 10 bases lay outside the gene matches. CDR3 in DNA: TGCAGTGCCCACTCTTGGCGGGAGGGCGATACGCAGTATTTT. Amino acids: CSAHSWREGDTQYF.

For this clonotype: This may be a read error: a much more frequent sequence differs by one nucleotide. The chain combines TRBV5-6 with TRBJ1-2; 11 positions agree with TRBD1. V trimming: 0 bases; J trimming: 7 bases; junction bases outside the gene matches: 5. Looked up from germline, CDR1 is SGHDT and CDR2 is YYEEEE. The CDR3 has 15 amino acids. The CDR3 nucleotides are TGTGCCAGCAGCTTGGCGGGACAGGGGGACTGTGGCTACACCTTC. Translated, it gives CASSLAGQGDCGYTF. The full variable domain, completed using reference TRBV5-6 and TRBJ1-2, is DAGVTQSPTHLIKTRGQQVTLRCSPKSGHDTVSWYQQALGQGPQFIFQYYEEEERQRGNFPDRFSGHQFPNYSSELNVNALLLGDSALYLCASSLAGQGDCGYTFGSGTRLTVV.

This clonotype was observed at least ten times. The chain combines TRBV10-3 with TRBJ2-3, with unresolved D. Looked up from germline, CDR1 is ENHRY and CDR2 is SYGVKD. The CDR3 is made up of 12 amino acids. Trimming removed 0 bases at V and 5 bases at J, with 3 bases between. Here the CDR3 DNA reads TGTGCCATCAGTGAGTCTCAAGATACGCAGTATTTT. It specifies CAISESQDTQYF.

J is TRBJ1-1 and V is TRBV6-4; D may be TRBD1 (6 bases). Germline loops: CDR1 MRHNA, CDR2 SNTAGT. V was clipped by 7 bases and J by 5 bases, with 26 bases between them. CDR3 length equals 17 residues. The CDR3 loop reads CASIRSGSGQLLTEAFF. As DNA, the CDR3 is TGTGCCAGCATTCGGTCGGGATCGGGACAACTTTTGACTGAAGCTTTCTTT.

This clonotype was counted only a few times. The V gene is TRBV12-3 or TRBV12-4, the J gene TRBJ2-2, with D uncertain. There are 14 residues in the CDR3. Between the trimmed V and J ends, which lost 5 bases and 3 bases, there was a span of 10 bases. This CDR3 reads CASSNTGYTGELFF. Here the CDR3 DNA reads TGTGCCAGCAGTAACACCGGGTACACCGGGGAGCTGTTTTTT.

The CDR3 protein is CASSLYANGYGYTF. CDR3 in DNA: TGTGCCAGCAGTTTATACGCCAATGGCTATGGCTACACCTTC. This chain joins TRBV28 and TRBJ1-2; D call uncertain. The CDR3 runs to 14 residues. Trimming stripped 1 base from V and 4 bases from J, with 10 bases between. Germline CDR1 and CDR2: MDHEN and SYDVKM.